This TCR beta chain was recovered during a study of blood T cell repertoires in COVID-19. On the study more broadly: Both acute and convalescent COVID-19 samples were obtained from the United States, Italy and Spain.

The CDR3 length is 15 residues. Trimming left V 4 bases short and J 5 bases short, with 17 bases between. Germline V gives CDR1 SGHVS, CDR2 FQNEAQ. Measured with immunoSEQ multiplex PCR; TCRdb has only the in-frame clones, and not every one. Among about 200,000 clones listed, 65% to 85% were seen once. V is TRBV7-8 and J is TRBJ2-5, with TRBD2 as a possible D gene (6 bases). Sequencing was carried out using peripheral blood. The TCR sequence derives from a man aged 35 to 55 with acute or convalescent COVID-19. The CDR3 spells CASSSSSGFSETQYF. CDR3 nucleotide sequence: TGTGCCAGCAGCTCTTCGAGCGGGTTTTCGGAGACCCAGTACTTC.